These T cell receptor beta chains were read from a single sample in a study of CD8+ T cells in alopecia areata. This table comes from immunoSEQ multiplex PCR, and its TCRdb copy is limited to in-frame clones, with some not included. The table lists some 130,000 clones, nearly 55% of them singletons. Sequenced here: CD8+ T cells sorted from blood, sampled at week 4, from a patient treated with tofacitinib. Receptor source: a human donor with alopecia areata. Each CDR3 is given with its conserved first and last residue. A D gene is named only where the DNA matches it firmly. Size values are once, few and many counts, or a class for expanded clones, and some rows have none.

J gene: TRBJ2-7; clone size: -; V gene: TRBV30; D gene: TRBD1; CDR3 DNA: TGTGCCTGGAGTGTAGGGACAGGGAAGAGCTACGAGCAGTACTTC; CDR3 protein: CAWSVGTGKSYEQYF
J gene: TRBJ1-2; clone size: -; V gene: TRBV5-1; D gene: -; CDR3 DNA: TGCGCCAGCAGCTTGGTACCGGGAAATTATGGCTACACCTTC; CDR3 protein: CASSLVPGNYGYTF
J gene: TRBJ2-7; clone size: -; V gene: TRBV23-1; D gene: -; CDR3 DNA: TGCGCCAGGGACTGCTACGAGCAGTACTTC; CDR3 protein: CARDCYEQYF
J gene: TRBJ2-5; clone size: -; V gene: TRBV19; D gene: -; CDR3 DNA: TGTGCCAGTAGCCAAACCCCAGGGGTTCAAGAGACCCAGTACTTC; CDR3 protein: CASSQTPGVQETQYF
J gene: TRBJ1-2; clone size: -; V gene: TRBV5-4; D gene: -; CDR3 DNA: TGTGCCAGCAAGACCAAATTCGACTATGGCTACACCTTC; CDR3 protein: CASKTKFDYGYTF
J gene: TRBJ2-2; clone size: -; V gene: TRBV6-5; D gene: TRBD1; CDR3 DNA: TGTGCCAGCAGAAGACAGGGGTACACCGGGGAGCTGTTTTTT; CDR3 protein: CASRRQGYTGELFF
J gene: TRBJ1-1; clone size: -; V gene: TRBV9; D gene: TRBD1; CDR3 DNA: TGTGCCAGCAGCCCCAGAAGGGGGCGAGACACTGAAGCTTTCTTT; CDR3 protein: CASSPRRGRDTEAFF
J gene: TRBJ2-7; clone size: -; V gene: TRBV7-2; D gene: -; CDR3 DNA: TGTGCCAGCAGCTTTGGGGCCATGTACGAGCAGTACTTC; CDR3 protein: CASSFGAMYEQYF
J gene: TRBJ1-2; clone size: -; V gene: TRBV6-5; D gene: TRBD1; CDR3 DNA: TGTGCCAGCAGTTACTCCGTGACAGGGGGTGGCTACACCTTC; CDR3 protein: CASSYSVTGGGYTF
J gene: TRBJ1-1; clone size: -; V gene: TRBV5-1; D gene: -; CDR3 DNA: TGCGCCAGCAGCTTGGCCGAAGACACTGAAGCTTTCTTT; CDR3 protein: CASSLAEDTEAFF
J gene: TRBJ2-2; clone size: few; V gene: TRBV10-3; D gene: -; CDR3 DNA: TGTGCCATCCATGGGGCCGGGGAGCTGTTTTTT; CDR3 protein: CAIHGAGELFF
J gene: TRBJ2-1; clone size: few; V gene: TRBV7-9; D gene: TRBD1; CDR3 DNA: TGTGCCGGCTGGACTGGGACAGACATATACAATGAGCAGTTCTTC; CDR3 protein: CAGWTGTDIYNEQFF
J gene: TRBJ2-4; clone size: -; V gene: TRBV5-6; D gene: -; CDR3 DNA: TGTGCCAGCAGCTTGTCGGATCTAAACATTCAGTACTTC; CDR3 protein: CASSLSDLNIQYF
J gene: TRBJ2-7; clone size: few; V gene: TRBV27; D gene: -; CDR3 DNA: TGTGCCAGCAGTTCTACCTACGAGCAGTACTTC; CDR3 protein: CASSSTYEQYF
J gene: TRBJ2-7; clone size: -; V gene: TRBV5-6; D gene: -; CDR3 DNA: TGTGCCAGCAGCCCCGGATTATGGGGGCTGGGCGAGCAGTACTTC; CDR3 protein: CASSPGLWGLGEQYF
J gene: TRBJ2-5; clone size: few; V gene: TRBV30; D gene: -; CDR3 DNA: TGTGCCTGGAGGGGGGTAGGCCAAGAGACCCAGTACTTC; CDR3 protein: CAWRGVGQETQYF
J gene: TRBJ2-1; clone size: few; V gene: TRBV29-1; D gene: TRBD2; CDR3 DNA: TGCAGCGTTGGTTCGGGGGGCTCCTACAATGAGCAGTTCTTC; CDR3 protein: CSVGSGGSYNEQFF
J gene: TRBJ2-3; clone size: -; V gene: TRBV27; D gene: -; CDR3 DNA: TGTGCCAGCAGCCTTCTCGGGCCGGGGGGCACAGATACGCAGTATTTT; CDR3 protein: CASSLLGPGGTDTQYF
J gene: TRBJ1-1; clone size: few; V gene: TRBV13; D gene: -; CDR3 DNA: TGTGCCAGCAGCTTATCTAGGGAGGCCACTGAAGCTTTCTTT; CDR3 protein: CASSLSREATEAFF
J gene: TRBJ2-7; clone size: -; V gene: TRBV13; D gene: -; CDR3 DNA: TGTGCCAGCAGCTTAGTCACAGGGCGCTCCTACGAGCAGTACTTC; CDR3 protein: CASSLVTGRSYEQYF
J gene: TRBJ1-6; clone size: -; V gene: TRBV7-6; D gene: -; CDR3 DNA: TGTGCCAGCAGCTTAGAGGCGGGGTTAGGTTCACCCCTCCACTTT; CDR3 protein: CASSLEAGLGSPLHF
J gene: TRBJ2-7; clone size: -; V gene: TRBV5-4; D gene: -; CDR3 DNA: TGTGCCAGCAGCTCCCCCGACCTAGGACCCTACGAGCAGTACTTC; CDR3 protein: CASSSPDLGPYEQYF
J gene: TRBJ2-3; clone size: -; V gene: TRBV20-1; D gene: -; CDR3 DNA: TGCAGTGCTACAGACACAGATACGCAGTATTTT; CDR3 protein: CSATDTDTQYF
J gene: TRBJ2-5; clone size: few; V gene: TRBV7-6; D gene: TRBD2; CDR3 DNA: TGTGCCAGCAGCCTGACTAGCGGGGTAAAGACCCAGTACTTC; CDR3 protein: CASSLTSGVKTQYF
J gene: TRBJ2-7; clone size: few; V gene: TRBV12-5; D gene: TRBD1; CDR3 DNA: TGTGCTAGTGGTTTGCCTCGATCCGGGACAGGGGACTACGAGCAGTACTTC; CDR3 protein: CASGLPRSGTGDYEQYF
J gene: TRBJ2-1; clone size: few; V gene: TRBV15; D gene: TRBD1; CDR3 DNA: TGTGCCACCAGCAGGGACAGGGGCCTTAACAATGAGCAGTTCTTC; CDR3 protein: CATSRDRGLNNEQFF
J gene: TRBJ2-7; clone size: -; V gene: TRBV5-6; D gene: -; CDR3 DNA: TGTGCCAGCAGTGATGATGCCTACGAGCAGTACTTC; CDR3 protein: CASSDDAYEQYF
J gene: TRBJ2-7; clone size: few; V gene: TRBV27; D gene: -; CDR3 DNA: TGTGCAACGGGTCCCTGGTCCTACGAGCAGTACTTC; CDR3 protein: CATGPWSYEQYF
J gene: TRBJ2-1; clone size: -; V gene: TRBV5-1; D gene: -; CDR3 DNA: TGCGCCAGCAGCTTGGCCGGCAGCCGGGCCCCCTACAATGAGCAGTTCTTC; CDR3 protein: CASSLAGSRAPYNEQFF
J gene: TRBJ2-1; clone size: -; V gene: TRBV5-1; D gene: TRBD1; CDR3 DNA: TGCGCCAGCAGCTTGGCGGACAGGGGAAGCGGGCTAGCGGCCCCTCACAATGAGCAGTTCTTC; CDR3 protein: CASSLADRGSGLAAPHNEQFF
J gene: TRBJ1-1; clone size: once; V gene: TRBV30; D gene: -; CDR3 DNA: TGTGCCTGGAGTGTACTGGGTGGGAACACTGAAGCTTTCTTT; CDR3 protein: CAWSVLGGNTEAFF
J gene: TRBJ1-5; clone size: -; V gene: TRBV14; D gene: -; CDR3 DNA: TGTGCCAGCAGCCAGACACGTGGTCAGCCCCAGCATTTT; CDR3 protein: CASSQTRGQPQHF
J gene: TRBJ2-5; clone size: -; V gene: TRBV5-1; D gene: -; CDR3 DNA: TGCGCCAGCAGCTCAATCACTGTGTACCAAGAGACCCAGTACTTC; CDR3 protein: CASSSITVYQETQYF
J gene: TRBJ1-5; clone size: -; V gene: TRBV7-9; D gene: -; CDR3 DNA: TGTGCCAGCAGCAGGGGTAGCAATCAGCCCCAGCATTTT; CDR3 protein: CASSRGSNQPQHF
J gene: TRBJ1-2; clone size: few; V gene: TRBV7-9; D gene: TRBD1; CDR3 DNA: TGTGCCAGCAGCCGTCCGGACAGGTACTATGGCTACACCTTC; CDR3 protein: CASSRPDRYYGYTF
J gene: TRBJ1-2; clone size: -; V gene: TRBV6-6; D gene: TRBD1; CDR3 DNA: TGTGCCAGCAGTTACGAGACAGGGAGAGTCTATGGCTACACCTTC; CDR3 protein: CASSYETGRVYGYTF
J gene: TRBJ2-3; clone size: few; V gene: TRBV29-1; D gene: TRBD2; CDR3 DNA: TGCAGCGTTGAAGATCATGTAGCGGGGGCTAGAGATACGCAGTATTTT; CDR3 protein: CSVEDHVAGARDTQYF
J gene: TRBJ2-3; clone size: few; V gene: TRBV10-3; D gene: TRBD2; CDR3 DNA: TGTGCCATCAGTGAGGCGAGGGGACTAGCTAGCACAGATACGCAGTATTTT; CDR3 protein: CAISEARGLASTDTQYF
J gene: TRBJ2-1; clone size: many; V gene: TRBV10-3; D gene: TRBD2; CDR3 DNA: TGTGCCATCAGTGACTCCCGGGGGGGCAATGAGCAGTTCTTC; CDR3 protein: CAISDSRGGNEQFF
J gene: TRBJ2-7; clone size: -; V gene: TRBV27; D gene: TRBD1; CDR3 DNA: TGTGCCAGCAGCCCGGGACAGCGGTACGAGCAGTACTTC; CDR3 protein: CASSPGQRYEQYF
J gene: TRBJ1-1; clone size: -; V gene: TRBV4-1; D gene: -; CDR3 DNA: TGCGCCAGCAGCCCCCTTCTGTCCGTCTCGAGGGGGACTGAAGCTTTCTTT; CDR3 protein: CASSPLLSVSRGTEAFF
J gene: TRBJ2-1; clone size: -; V gene: TRBV29-1; D gene: -; CDR3 DNA: TGCAGCGTTGAAGATACAGGGATAATTTACAATGAGCAGTTCTTC; CDR3 protein: CSVEDTGIIYNEQFF
J gene: TRBJ2-5; clone size: few; V gene: TRBV4-2; D gene: -; CDR3 DNA: TGTGCCAGCAGCCTCACCGTAGGACAGACGGAGACCCAGTACTTC; CDR3 protein: CASSLTVGQTETQYF